The 16 T cell receptor beta chains below were found in one sample sequenced in a study of blood T cell repertoires in COVID-19. Clones were read by immunoSEQ multiplex PCR, and TCRdb kept only the in-frame ones, dropping some. Here the sample spans 200,000 to 300,000 clones, more than 70% being singletons. Material: PBMCs or T cells enriched from blood (not recorded which). The receptors were gathered from a middle-aged woman with acute COVID-19.

The J gene is TRBJ1-6, the V gene TRBV2, with 9 positions matching TRBD1. Germline CDR1 and CDR2: SNHLY and FYNNEI. V was clipped by 5 bases and J by 10 bases; unmatched bases: 6. CDR3 length: 14 residues. In DNA, the CDR3 is TGTGCCAGCAGTCTGGGACAGGGTGCGTCACCCCTCCACTTT. Protein sequence: CASSLGQGASPLHF. Based on the CDR3 plus reference TRBV2 and TRBJ1-6, the full variable domain is EPEVTQTPSHQVTQMGQEVILRCVPISNHLYFYWYRQILGQKVEFLVSFYNNEISEKSEIFDDQFSVERPDGSNFTLKIRSTKLEDSAMYFCASSLGQGASPLHFGNGTRLTVT.

This clone came up many times. The V call is TRBV30, the J call TRBJ2-1; D possibly corresponds to TRBD2 (5 bases). This CDR3 contains 12 residues. V was cut by 2 bases and J by 12 bases, with 14 bases left in between. Per the germline V gene, CDR1 is GTSNPN and CDR2 is SVGIG (reference sequence). CDR3: CAWSNLAEGQFF. Written as DNA, the CDR3 is TGTGCCTGGAGTAATTTAGCCGAGGGGCAGTTCTTC. Full variable domain (rest looked up from reference TRBV30 and TRBJ2-1): SQTIHQWPATLVQPVGSPLSLECTVEGTSNPNLYWYRQAAGRGLQLLFYSVGIGQISSEVPQNLSASRPQDRQFILSSKKLLLSDSGFYLCAWSNLAEGQFFGPGTRLTVL.

The chain joins TRBV7-2 to TRBJ1-4; no clear D gene. The CDR3 totals 13 residues. Trimming stripped 3 bases from V and 8 bases from J, with 10 bases between. Germline CDR1 SGHTA, CDR2 FQGNSA. The CDR3 loop is CASSFINSEKLFF. CDR3 nucleotides: TGTGCCAGCAGCTTTATCAACTCGGAAAAACTGTTTTTT.

CDR3 DNA: TGTGCCAGCAGTTACAGGGGCATGGGGGCTATGCTGTTTTTT. Its protein product is CASSYRGMGAMLFF. V usage is TRBV6-5 and J usage is TRBJ1-4; tentative D call: TRBD1 (6 bases). The V and J ends lost 2 bases and 14 bases respectively, with 18 bases between them. The CDR3 runs 14 residues. The germline V gene has CDR1 MNHEY and CDR2 SVGAGI.

This clone was observed a handful of times. This chain connects TRBV19 to TRBJ2-7, with TRBD2 matching over 8 bases. V gave up 3 bases and J gave up 4 bases; unmatched junction bases: 8. The germline V gene encodes CDR1 LNHDA and CDR2 SQIVND (reference sequence). The CDR3 is 15 residues long. CDR3 amino acids: CASSIQGSGTYEQYF. The CDR3 nucleotides are TGTGCCAGTAGTATCCAGGGTAGCGGGACGTACGAGCAGTACTTC.

The DNA of the CDR3 is TGCGCCAGCAGCTTGCCGCCGACAGTCGGGCAGTACTTC. Encoded protein: CASSLPPTVGQYF. This rearrangement joins TRBV5-1 to TRBJ2-7; TRBD1 is a possible D gene (5 bases). Germline CDR1 reads SGHRS; CDR2 reads YFSETQ. Deletions cut 1 base from V and 9 bases from J, with 14 bases between. This CDR3 comprises 13 residues.

This chain uses TRBV6-2 or TRBV6-3 with TRBJ2-1; no clear D gene. CDR1 and CDR2 from the germline V gene are MNHEY and SVGEGT. The V end lost 6 bases, the J end lost 0 bases, and 15 bases lay between the germline ends. CDR3 length: 16 amino acids. The CDR3 loop reads CASSPSTITSYNEQFF. The CDR3 DNA follows: TGTGCCAGCAGCCCTTCTACCATCACCTCCTACAATGAGCAGTTCTTC.

This chain links TRBV6-2 or TRBV6-3 with TRBJ2-2, with 8 positions matching TRBD1. V lost 6 bases, J lost 6 bases, and 9 bases stayed unmatched. The CDR3 loop spans 15 amino acids. CDR1 is MNHEY and CDR2 is SVGEGT in the germline V gene. CDR3 nucleotides: TGTGCCAGCAGCCGCGCAGGGGGCGCCCCCGGGGAGCTGTTTTTT. Protein sequence: CASSRAGGAPGELFF.

The rearrangement uses TRBV6-6 and TRBJ2-3; D unclear. Looked up from germline, CDR1 is MNHNY and CDR2 is SVGAGI (reference sequence). V was clipped by 8 bases and J by 2 bases, with 14 bases between them. The CDR3 runs to 14 residues. CDR3 DNA sequence: TGTGCCAGCCTACAGCATCACCCCACAGATACGCAGTATTTT. Protein sequence: CASLQHHPTDTQYF.

The J gene is TRBJ2-1, the V gene TRBV6-1; TRBD2 might be the D (6 bases). Trimming removed 2 bases at V and 7 bases at J, with 15 bases between. The CDR3 spans 15 residues. CDR1 and CDR2 (germline): MNHNS, SASEGT. DNA for the CDR3: TGTGCCAGCAGTGAACTCGGGACTCCTAGTAATGAGCAGTTCTTC. As protein: CASSELGTPSNEQFF.

This clone was picked up one time. The CDR3 reads CASRKPGTDTQYF. The CDR3, as DNA: TGTGCCAGCAGAAAGCCTGGCACAGATACGCAGTATTTT. The V call is TRBV5-4, the J call TRBJ2-3; D is uncertain. Germline CDR1 and CDR2: SGHNT and YYREEE (reference sequence). The CDR3 contains 13 residues. Trimming removed 5 bases from V and 1 base from J, with 8 bases in between.

This clone appeared once. This sequence joins TRBV18 and TRBJ2-3, with 9 positions matching TRBD1. The trim removed 3 bases at V and 5 bases at J, leaving 12 bases unmatched. Looked up from germline, CDR1 is KGHSH and CDR2 is LQKENI. This CDR3 spans 17 amino acids. The CDR3 loop reads CASSPTGTGGEQDTQYF. The CDR3 nucleotides read TGTGCCAGCTCACCCACAGGAACAGGGGGCGAGCAAGATACGCAGTATTTT.

The chain joins TRBV20-1 to TRBJ1-1, with 7 bases aligning to TRBD1. The V gene end was trimmed by 6 bases and the J gene end by 6 bases; junction bases not matched to a gene: 4. The CDR3 extends over 11 amino acids. Germline CDR1 is DFQATT and CDR2 is SNEGSKA (reference sequence). CDR3 amino acids: CSARQGSEAFF. In DNA, the CDR3 is TGCAGTGCCAGACAGGGCTCTGAAGCTTTCTTT.

The chain carries TRBV29-1 and TRBJ1-2; possible D gene TRBD1, 6 bases. Trimming took off 4 bases at V and 5 bases at J, with 8 bases between the two ends. There are 11 residues in the CDR3. CDR1 and CDR2 (germline): SQVTM, ANQGSEA. The CDR3 sequence is CSVGTVYGYTF. DNA of the CDR3: TGCAGCGTTGGGACAGTTTATGGCTACACCTTC.

The rearrangement joins TRBV5-1 to TRBJ1-2, with 10 bases lining up with TRBD1. The CDR3 is made up of 15 amino acids. The V segment lost 4 bases and the J segment 7 bases; nucleotides outside the gene matches: 10. The germline V gene encodes CDR1 SGHRS and CDR2 YFSETQ. Here the CDR3 reads CASSVPTGGASGYTF. The CDR3 DNA reads TGCGCCAGCAGCGTACCGACAGGGGGCGCGAGTGGCTACACCTTC.

The J gene is TRBJ2-2, the V gene TRBV5-1; 12 bases match TRBD1. V shed 0 bases, J shed 7 bases, and the junction held 7 bases outside the gene matches. Germline V gene lookup returns CDR1 SGHRS and CDR2 YFSETQ. The CDR3 is made up of 17 amino acids. This chain's CDR3 is CASSLGPGQGAHGELFF. For the CDR3, the DNA is TGCGCCAGCAGCTTGGGACCGGGACAGGGGGCACACGGGGAGCTGTTTTTT. The whole variable domain, filled in from reference TRBV5-1 and TRBJ2-2, reads KAGVTQTPRYLIKTRGQQVTLSCSPISGHRSVSWYQQTPGQGLQFLFEYFSETQRNKGNFPGRFSGRQFSNSRSEMNVSTLELGDSALYLCASSLGPGQGAHGELFFGEGSRLTVL.